A single T cell receptor beta chain is shown here with its context. Per the original data handling: Reference gene primers were amplified, and this amplification served to estimate nucleated cell counts. Produced via immunoSEQ multiplex PCR; TCRdb's table is partial and in-frame only. The V and J calls and clone size come from that table; D and trimming were worked out from the DNA. The sample has about 78,000 clones, around 77% seen once. The data originate from a study of blood T cell repertoires in COVID-19. Looked up from germline, CDR1 is SGHAT and CDR2 is FQNNGV. Trimming took 1 base from V and 1 from J; bases not matched to a gene: 5. This CDR3 has 16 residues.

The sequencing sample was made of peripheral blood. The rearrangement uses TRBV11-2 and TRBJ2-3, with TRBD1 identical over 7 bases. The clonotype originates from a human donor in a cohort sampled during active COVID-19. CDR3 amino acids: CASSLAPTGRTDTQYF. The CDR3 nucleotides are TGTGCCAGCAGCTTAGCCCCGACAGGGCGCACAGATACGCAGTATTTT.